The 3 T cell receptor beta chains given below trace back to one sample, sequenced in a study of T cell repertoires in cytomegalovirus infection. From the reads, TCRdb called clonotypes with MiXCR, one entry per CDR3 protein. The sample contains fewer than 550,000 distinct CDR3 sequences, about 11% of which appear only once. The material sequenced was PBMCs. The receptors come from a human donor in good health (CMV status not recorded). Some clones in this sample may be carry-over from other donors' samples.

This clonotype was detected many times. CDR3 protein: CASSLAPTSGRSNEQFF. CDR3 nucleotide sequence: TGTGCCAGCAGCTTGGCGCCGACTAGCGGGAGAAGCAATGAGCAGTTCTTC. The rearrangement joins TRBV7-2 to TRBJ2-1, with TRBD2 matching over 12 bases. Germline values: CDR1 SGHTA, CDR2 FQGNSA. This CDR3 is 17 amino acids long. Unmatched junction bases numbered 9, after V lost 3 bases and J lost 6 bases.

At least ten counts were recorded for this clonotype. The V and J genes are TRBV6-5 and TRBJ2-7, with 7 bases fitting TRBD2. The V gene's germline CDR1 is MNHEY and CDR2 SVGAGI. V was pared by 0 bases and J by 6 bases, with 2 bases of the junction left unmatched. The CDR3 is made up of 13 amino acids. CDR3 residues: CASSYSLASEQYF. The DNA of the CDR3 is TGTGCCAGCAGTTACTCACTAGCGTCCGAGCAGTACTTC.

This clonotype was observed a few times. The chain joins TRBV5-1 to TRBJ1-2; D unresolved. The CDR3 loop spans 14 amino acids. The V and J ends lost 4 bases and 4 bases respectively, with 14 bases between them. Per the germline V gene, CDR1 is SGHRS and CDR2 is YFSETQ. The CDR3 loop reads CASSQQNPSYGYTF. DNA for the CDR3: TGCGCCAGCAGCCAACAGAACCCCTCCTATGGCTACACCTTC.